These 29 T cell receptor beta chains originate from one sample sequenced in a study of shared clonotypes between healthy human individuals. TCRdb's table, derived via immunoSEQ multiplex PCR, lists solely in-frame clones and lacks some. Of some 2,000,000 clones listed, approximately 96% are singletons. The sequencing input was naive CD4+ T cells sorted from blood. The subset here: CD45RA+ positively selected. All receptors derive from a man between 18 and 35 years old in good health.

This chain joins TRBV10-3 and TRBJ2-2; 7 nucleotides agree with TRBD2. Germline values: CDR1 ENHRY, CDR2 SYGVKD. The trim removed 5 bases at V and 1 base at J, leaving 10 bases unmatched. The CDR3 totals 17 residues. CDR3 sequence (DNA): TGTGCCATCAGTCCAAAAGGCAGCGGGGTGAACACCGGGGAGCTGTTTTTT. Protein sequence: CAISPKGSGVNTGELFF.

The chain carries TRBV9 and TRBJ1-2; D perhaps matches TRBD1 (6 bases). Germline CDR1 is SGDLS and CDR2 is YYNGEE. This CDR3 contains 13 residues. Between the trimmed V and J ends, which lost 4 bases and 5 bases, there was a span of 12 bases. Written as DNA, the CDR3 is TGTGCCAGCAGCTTACAGGGAGGGTATGGCTACACCTTC. This sequence encodes CASSLQGGYGYTF.

The genes are TRBV6-6 and TRBJ2-5, with 13 bases identical to TRBD2. Trimming at V came to 6 bases and at J to 5 bases, leaving 9 bases not matched to a gene. The germline V gene has CDR1 MNHNY and CDR2 SVGAGI (reference sequence). CDR3 length equals 16 residues. In nucleotides, the CDR3 is TGTGCCAGCAGACCAACTAGCGGGAGGGCCGGGGAGACCCAGTACTTC. It specifies CASRPTSGRAGETQYF.

The chain recombines TRBV25-1 with TRBJ1-2, with 9 bases fitting TRBD1. The germline gives CDR1 MGHDK, CDR2 SYGVNS. V dropped 5 bases and J dropped 6; count of bases not matched to a gene: 7. The CDR3 contains 14 residues. CDR3: CASSSRDRVNGYTF. In DNA, the CDR3 is TGTGCCAGCAGTAGCCGGGACAGGGTGAATGGCTACACCTTC.

The chain has TRBV29-1 and TRBJ2-7; a possible D gene is TRBD1 (5 bases). The CDR3 consists of 15 residues. The germline V and J ends were trimmed by 1 base and 1 base, with 14 bases remaining between them. The germline CDR1 and CDR2 sequences are SQVTM and ANQGSEA. In DNA form, the CDR3 reads TGCAGCGTTGAAGGATTACAGGAGTCTTCCTACGAGCAGTACTTC. As protein: CSVEGLQESSYEQYF.

V gene TRBV5-1 combines with J gene TRBJ2-1; 14 bases map to TRBD2. Germline-derived CDR1 and CDR2 are SGHRS and YFSETQ. CDR3 length: 16 amino acids. With 4 bases clipped from V and 9 bases from J, the junction kept 9 bases outside the gene matches. The CDR3 sequence: CASSAETSGGASEQFF. The CDR3, as DNA: TGCGCCAGCAGCGCCGAGACTAGCGGGGGGGCTAGTGAGCAGTTCTTC. Using reference TRBV5-1 and TRBJ2-1 for the parts outside the CDR3, the full variable domain is KAGVTQTPRYLIKTRGQQVTLSCSPISGHRSVSWYQQTPGQGLQFLFEYFSETQRNKGNFPGRFSGRQFSNSRSEMNVSTLELGDSALYLCASSAETSGGASEQFFGPGTRLTVL.

The chain employs TRBV7-6 and TRBJ2-1; tentatively, D is TRBD1 or TRBD2 (6 bases each). The length of the CDR3 is 16 residues. V was clipped by 5 bases and J by 2 bases, with 16 bases between them. Germline loops: CDR1 SGHVS, CDR2 FNYEAQ. In nucleotides, the CDR3 is TGTGCCAGCAGCGTTAGGGGGGAATACCCCTACAATGAGCAGTTCTTC. This codes for CASSVRGEYPYNEQFF.

The chain combines TRBV11-2 with TRBJ2-7; 11 nucleotides align to TRBD2. J gave up 5 bases and V 5 bases, and 8 bases lay outside the gene matches. CDR3 length: 15 residues. CDR1 and CDR2 (germline): SGHAT, FQNNGV. The CDR3 reads CASSQRLAGWDEQYF. The CDR3 DNA follows: TGTGCCAGCAGCCAGAGACTAGCGGGATGGGACGAGCAGTACTTC.

CDR3 region: CASSLRSGYEQYF. The DNA of the CDR3 is TGTGCCAGCAGCTTAAGATCGGGCTACGAGCAGTACTTC. V and J are TRBV7-3 and TRBJ2-7, with D unresolved. The CDR3 extends over 13 amino acids. V lost 1 base and J lost 3, with 7 bases in between. Germline V gene sequence: CDR1 SGHTA, CDR2 FQGTGA. Full variable domain (rest looked up from reference TRBV7-3 and TRBJ2-7): GAGVSQTPSNKVTEKGKYVELRCDPISGHTALYWYRQSLGQGPEFLIYFQGTGAADDSGLPNDRFFAVRPEGSVSTLKIQRTERGDSAVYLCASSLRSGYEQYFGPGTRLTVT.

This sequence joins TRBV6-5 and TRBJ2-5; 8 bases are a match to TRBD2. Germline trimming cut 7 bases from V and 7 bases from J; bases unmatched to any gene: 11. This CDR3 contains 14 residues. Germline CDR1 MNHEY, CDR2 SVGAGI. The CDR3: CASTLTSGPGTQYF. The CDR3 DNA reads TGTGCCAGCACCCTAACTAGCGGTCCGGGGACCCAGTACTTC.

As concerns this clone: This sample also contains other DNA sequences that code for the same CDR3. The chain couples TRBV30 to TRBJ2-3; the D gene is possibly TRBD2 (6 bases). V was shortened by 3 bases and J by 0 bases, with 10 bases between the two germline ends. Germline CDR1 reads GTSNPN; CDR2 reads SVGIG (reference sequence). This CDR3 has 14 residues. The CDR3 reads CAWSSGTSTDTQYF. CDR3 bases: TGTGCCTGGAGCTCTGGGACTAGCACAGATACGCAGTATTTT.

V and J are TRBV12-2 and TRBJ2-7; no DNA check was done on the table's D call, TRBD2. TRBV12-2 is shown as a pseudogene. This CDR3 spans 20 amino acids. CDR3 DNA: TGTGCAAGTCCAAATCGACCCCCACCCTTAAGCGGACTAGTCTCCGCCGAGCAGTACTTC. This gives the protein CASPNRPPPLSGLVSAEQYF.

V usage is TRBV4-2 and J usage is TRBJ1-6; D unclear. Trimming removed 0 bases from V and 9 bases from J, with 12 bases in between. Germline V gene lookup returns CDR1 LGHNA and CDR2 YNFKEQ. This CDR3 has 15 residues. The CDR3 region has the DNA TGTGCCAGCAGCCAAGATATCGACGGTGGTTCACCCCTCCACTTT. Residues: CASSQDIDGGSPLHF.

The J gene is TRBJ2-7, the V gene TRBV27; 7 bases match TRBD1. This CDR3 has 15 residues. Germline CDR1 is MNHEY and CDR2 is SMNVEV (reference sequence). V shed 2 bases, J shed 2 bases, and the junction held 6 bases outside the gene matches. The CDR3 DNA sequence: TGTGCCAGCAGTTTAGGACAGGAACTGGCCTACGAGCAGTACTTC. Protein sequence: CASSLGQELAYEQYF.

The rearrangement uses TRBV5-6 and TRBJ2-7; D gene uncertain. Trimming took 0 bases from V and 6 from J, leaving 7 bases between them. This CDR3 is built from 12 residues. The V gene's germline CDR1 is SGHDT and CDR2 YYEEEE. CDR3 region: CASSLDQLEQYF. In nucleotides, the CDR3 is TGTGCCAGCAGCTTGGACCAGCTCGAGCAGTACTTC.

The chain links TRBV18 to TRBJ2-7; 7 bases are a match to TRBD1. The CDR3 covers 15 residues. CDR1 and CDR2 from the germline V gene are KGHSH and LQKENI. With V trimmed by 4 bases and J by 0 bases, 6 bases remained unmatched. In nucleotides, the CDR3 is TGTGCCAGCTCACAAGGACAGGTCCACTCCTACGAGCAGTACTTC. This gives the protein CASSQGQVHSYEQYF. Combining the CDR3 with reference TRBV18 and TRBJ2-7 gives the whole variable domain NAGVMQNPRHLVRRRGQEARLRCSPMKGHSHVYWYRQLPEEGLKFMVYLQKENIIDESGMPKERFSAEFPKEGPSILRIQQVVRGDSAAYFCASSQGQVHSYEQYFGPGTRLTVT.

The rearrangement links TRBV6-6 to TRBJ1-2, with D unresolved. The CDR3 length is 11 residues. Trimming shortened V by 6 bases and J by 8 bases, and 10 bases separated the two germline ends. Germline V lookup: CDR1 MNHNY, CDR2 SVGAGI (reference sequence). This chain's CDR3 is CASSDIGGYTF. The DNA of the CDR3 is TGTGCCAGCAGCGACATTGGCGGCTACACCTTC.

V gene TRBV6-5 combines with J gene TRBJ1-3; D is perhaps TRBD1 (5 bases). CDR3 length equals 15 residues. V lost 6 bases to trimming and J lost 4 bases, with 16 bases between them. Germline values: CDR1 MNHEY, CDR2 SVGAGI. CDR3 residues: CASRKSWDVGNTIYF. DNA of the CDR3: TGTGCCAGCAGAAAGTCCTGGGACGTCGGAAACACCATATATTTT.

The rearrangement links TRBV6-5 to TRBJ2-1, with 10 bases lining up with TRBD2. The junction had 5 bases not matched to a gene; V was cut back by 8 bases and J by 4 bases. The CDR3 consists of 14 residues. Germline V CDR1 and CDR2: MNHEY, SVGAGI. CDR3 residues: CASYRAGGYNEQFF. For the CDR3, the DNA is TGTGCCAGCTATAGAGCGGGGGGGTACAATGAGCAGTTCTTC.

The chain carries TRBV6-5 and TRBJ2-5; 9 nucleotides align to TRBD1. Germline CDR1 reads MNHEY; CDR2 reads SVGAGI. There are 15 residues in the CDR3. V trimming: 4 bases; J trimming: 5 bases; junction bases outside the gene matches: 8. CDR3 sequence: CASSSIQGARETQYF. In nucleotides, the CDR3 is TGTGCCAGCAGTTCCATACAGGGGGCCCGGGAGACCCAGTACTTC.

The rearrangement joins TRBV6-1 to TRBJ1-1; D not certain. In germline, CDR1 is MNHNS, CDR2 SASEGT. Trimming removed 1 base from V and 4 bases from J, with 13 bases in between. This CDR3 spans 15 amino acids. CDR3 coding DNA: TGTGCCAGCAGTGAAGGAAAGTCCGGTGGCACTGAAGCTTTCTTT. Its protein is CASSEGKSGGTEAFF.

The V gene is TRBV27, the J gene TRBJ1-1; a possible D gene is TRBD1 (6 bases). Germline V gene sequence: CDR1 MNHEY, CDR2 SMNVEV (reference sequence). The CDR3 length is 15 residues. V dropped 4 bases and J dropped 0 bases, with 12 bases sitting between them. CDR3 bases: TGTGCCAGCAGTTGGGGGGCCGGTATGAACACTGAAGCTTTCTTT. This encodes CASSWGAGMNTEAFF.

V usage is TRBV18 and J usage is TRBJ2-7; possibly TRBD1 or TRBD2 for D (5 bases each). CDR3 length: 14 amino acids. Germline V gene lookup returns CDR1 KGHSH and CDR2 LQKENI. Trimming stripped 3 bases from V and 7 bases from J, with 16 bases between. The CDR3 DNA reads TGTGCCAGCTCACCGAGAGGGACCACTGTTGAGCAGTACTTC. Protein sequence: CASSPRGTTVEQYF.

The chain carries TRBV6-5 and TRBJ2-7; 9 bases fit TRBD1. CDR3 size: 15 residues. CDR1 is MNHEY and CDR2 is SVGAGI in the germline V gene. The V gene end was trimmed by 5 bases and the J gene end by 4 bases; junction bases not matched to a gene: 9. CDR3 bases: TGTGCCAGCAGTAACCCCGGGACAGGGAGTTACGAGCAGTACTTC. This codes for CASSNPGTGSYEQYF.

V and J are TRBV27 and TRBJ2-3; D tentatively reads TRBD1 or TRBD2 (6 bases each). The V gene's germline CDR1 is MNHEY and CDR2 SMNVEV (reference sequence). This CDR3 is 15 amino acids long. The ends were cut back, 2 bases at V and 2 bases at J, with 11 bases in the middle. The CDR3, as DNA: TGTGCCAGCAGTTTAAGGGGGGTTAACACAGATACGCAGTATTTT. It codes for CASSLRGVNTDTQYF.

The chain employs TRBV15 and TRBJ2-7; D is perhaps TRBD2 (5 bases). The CDR3 sequence is 15 residues long. V lost 0 bases and J 3 bases, leaving 12 bases between the germline ends. Germline loops: CDR1 LNHNV, CDR2 YYDKDF (reference sequence). The CDR3 sequence is CATSREGMGDYEQYF. CDR3 nucleotide sequence: TGTGCCACCAGCAGAGAGGGGATGGGAGACTACGAGCAGTACTTC.

The genes are TRBV7-9 and TRBJ2-2, with D maybe TRBD1 (5 bases). Trimming removed 4 bases from V and 5 bases from J, with 17 bases in between. The CDR3 consists of 16 residues. Germline CDR1 SEHNR, CDR2 FQNEAQ (reference sequence). The CDR3 DNA is TGTGCCAGCAGCTCGGCGCAGGGTAGGTGGACCGGGGAGCTGTTTTTT. Residues: CASSSAQGRWTGELFF.

The chain has TRBV5-1 and TRBJ1-6; 8 bases fit TRBD1. There are 16 residues in the CDR3. Trimming cost V 0 bases and J 7 bases; bases outside gene matches: 6. Germline CDR1 and CDR2: SGHRS and YFSETQ. CDR3: CASSLAGQGSNSPLHF. The CDR3 region has the DNA TGCGCCAGCAGCTTGGCCGGACAGGGATCAAATTCACCCCTCCACTTT.

The chain has TRBV7-2 and TRBJ2-6; no definite D call. The CDR3 has 15 residues. Looked up from germline, CDR1 is SGHTA and CDR2 is FQGNSA. Trimming stripped 1 base from V and 2 bases from J, with 6 bases between. In DNA form, the CDR3 reads TGTGCCAGCAGCTTAGGGCAGACTGGGGCCAACGTCCTGACTTTC. Its translation: CASSLGQTGANVLTF.